Each of the 29 T cell receptor beta chains below was sequenced from the same sample in a study of blood T cell repertoires in COVID-19. Here immunoSEQ multiplex PCR was the method, and the copy in TCRdb shows in-frame clones only, minus some. Seen here are about 240,000 clones, just under 85% observed once, and the top ten hold more than 9.5%. Sequences were obtained from peripheral blood. These receptors were obtained from a woman of 80 years or more with acute or convalescent COVID-19.

The table lists this clone with a count of one. CDR3 nucleotides: TGTGCCAGCAGGCCTATGGGGGGAGGCAATCAGCCCCAGCATTTT. This gives the protein CASRPMGGGNQPQHF. The V gene is TRBV27, the J gene TRBJ1-5, with D maybe TRBD1 (5 bases). V lost 6 bases and J lost 2, with 14 bases in between. CDR3 length: 15 amino acids. The germline V gene has CDR1 MNHEY and CDR2 SMNVEV (reference sequence).

The chain uses TRBV10-3 and TRBJ2-5, with no clear D. Trimming removed 5 bases at V and 4 bases at J, with 11 bases between. The CDR3 length is 13 residues. CDR1 is ENHRY and CDR2 is SYGVKD in the germline V gene. The CDR3: CAISFSSLETQYF. Here the CDR3 DNA reads TGTGCCATCAGTTTTTCCAGTTTAGAGACCCAGTACTTC.

The J gene is TRBJ2-4, the V gene TRBV21-1; TRBD2 is taken as the D call from the table, unchecked against the DNA. TRBV21-1 is reported as a pseudogene. The CDR3 has 18 residues. This CDR3 reads CASSKPLRREWDKNIQYF. For the CDR3, the DNA is TGTGCCAGCAGCAAACCCCTCCGTAGGGAGTGGGACAAAAACATTCAGTACTTC.

The rearrangement links TRBV27 to TRBJ1-1; no definite D call. CDR1 is MNHEY, CDR2 SMNVEV, per germline (reference sequence). The CDR3 consists of 13 residues. The V and J ends lost 2 bases and 2 bases respectively, with 6 bases between them. This CDR3 reads CASSLGRNTEAFF. The DNA of the CDR3 is TGTGCCAGCAGTTTAGGGCGAAACACTGAAGCTTTCTTT.

The chain combines TRBV3-1 (or the pseudogene TRBV3-2) with TRBJ2-1; D remains ambiguous. CDR1 is LGHDT, CDR2 YNNKEL, per germline (reference sequence). The CDR3 length is 15 residues. The V end was cut by 0 bases, the J end by 3 bases, with 9 bases between. CDR3 DNA: TGTGCCAGCAGCCAAGAGGGCGCGAGCTACAATGAGCAGTTCTTC. It yields the protein CASSQEGASYNEQFF.

The chain carries TRBV27 and TRBJ2-7; a possible D gene is TRBD1 (6 bases). Trimming cost V 6 bases and J 0 bases, with 12 bases left between them. Germline V gene data show CDR1 as MNHEY and CDR2 as SMNVEV (reference sequence). The CDR3 is 14 amino acids. The CDR3 sequence: CASRSTGVSYEQYF. CDR3 coding DNA: TGTGCCAGCAGGTCGACAGGCGTCTCCTACGAGCAGTACTTC.

V usage is TRBV27 and J usage is TRBJ1-2; a possible D gene is TRBD1 (5 bases). Trimming shortened V by 11 bases and J by 3 bases, and 16 bases separated the two germline ends. The CDR3 covers 13 residues. Per the germline V gene, CDR1 is MNHEY and CDR2 is SMNVEV (reference sequence). The CDR3 spells CAPAGEGHYGYTF. CDR3 nucleotide sequence: TGTGCCCCGGCGGGGGAAGGACACTATGGCTACACCTTC.

The chain carries TRBV7-2 and TRBJ1-1, with a possible D match to TRBD1 (6 bases). Germline V gene lookup returns CDR1 SGHTA and CDR2 FQGNSA. V was trimmed by 2 bases and J by 4 bases, leaving 11 bases between them. The CDR3 has 14 amino acids. The CDR3 here is CASSLTGLSTEAFF. The CDR3 DNA follows: TGTGCCAGCAGCTTAACAGGGTTAAGCACTGAAGCTTTCTTT.

The rearrangement joins TRBV28 to TRBJ1-1; D is perhaps TRBD1 (5 bases). Germline values: CDR1 MDHEN, CDR2 SYDVKM. V shed 4 bases and J shed 10 bases, with 13 bases lying between them. The CDR3 has 12 amino acids. CDR3 sequence (DNA): TGTGCCAGCAGTTCCCCCGGCGGGGGAGCTTTCTTT. Amino acids: CASSSPGGGAFF.

J is TRBJ1-1 and V is TRBV9, with D unresolved. This CDR3 contains 16 residues. V was shortened by 0 bases and J by 1 base, with 13 bases between the two germline ends. CDR1 is SGDLS and CDR2 is YYNGEE in the germline V gene. CDR3 nucleotides: TGTGCCAGCAGCGTAGACCCGAGTTCGGGGAACACTGAAGCTTTCTTT. Protein: CASSVDPSSGNTEAFF.

V is TRBV7-2 and J is TRBJ2-1, with 9 bases lining up with TRBD1. V dropped 1 base and J dropped 12; count of bases not matched to a gene: 4. This CDR3 spans 13 amino acids. Germline V gene data show CDR1 as SGHTA and CDR2 as FQGNSA. The CDR3: CASSLGDRVLQFF. For the CDR3, the DNA is TGTGCCAGCAGCTTAGGGGACAGGGTTCTGCAGTTCTTC.

V gene TRBV29-1 combines with J gene TRBJ2-1; D is perhaps TRBD2 (5 bases). The CDR3 totals 15 residues. Germline lookup yields CDR1 SQVTM and CDR2 ANQGSEA. Deletions cut 0 bases from V and 4 bases from J, with 13 bases between. CDR3 region: CSVEDPWRRYNEQFF. The CDR3 nucleotides are TGCAGCGTTGAAGATCCGTGGAGGAGATACAATGAGCAGTTCTTC.

The rearrangement joins TRBV5-1 to TRBJ2-7, with TRBD1 matching over 8 bases. The germline gives CDR1 SGHRS, CDR2 YFSETQ. J lost 3 bases, V lost 5 bases, and 10 bases had no gene match. The CDR3 has 15 amino acids. CDR3 nucleotides: TGCGCCAGCAGTTACAGGCAGGGGGCCAACTACGAGCAGTACTTC. It yields the protein CASSYRQGANYEQYF. Based on the CDR3 plus reference TRBV5-1 and TRBJ2-7, the full variable domain is KAGVTQTPRYLIKTRGQQVTLSCSPISGHRSVSWYQQTPGQGLQFLFEYFSETQRNKGNFPGRFSGRQFSNSRSEMNVSTLELGDSALYLCASSYRQGANYEQYFGPGTRLTVT.

This clone was counted only a few times. V is TRBV2 and J is TRBJ1-1; TRBD1 matches at 7 bases. J was trimmed by 11 bases and V by 5 bases; bases with no gene match: 5. The CDR3 sequence is 11 residues long. The germline gives CDR1 SNHLY, CDR2 FYNNEI. The CDR3 sequence is CASSRQGVAFF. The CDR3 nucleotides are TGTGCCAGCAGTCGACAGGGAGTTGCTTTCTTT.

This sequence joins TRBV27 and TRBJ1-1; possible D gene TRBD1, 5 bases. Germline assignment: CDR1 MNHEY and CDR2 SMNVEV (reference sequence). CDR3 length: 13 amino acids. Trimming cost V 4 bases and J 8 bases, with 14 bases left between them. CDR3 coding DNA: TGTGCCAGCAGTTCCCGACCGGGGGTAGAAGCTTTCTTT. This sequence encodes CASSSRPGVEAFF.

This clone was seen a handful of times. The chain uses TRBV12-5 and TRBJ1-5; 7 nucleotides match TRBD1. Trimming took 5 bases from V and 5 from J; bases not matched to a gene: 6. CDR1 LGHNT and CDR2 FRNRAP come from the germline V gene. The CDR3 is made up of 14 amino acids. Written as DNA, the CDR3 is TGTGCTAGTGGTCCGTCAACAGGGGATCAGCCCCAGCATTTT. This gives the protein CASGPSTGDQPQHF. Based on the CDR3 plus reference TRBV12-5 and TRBJ1-5, the full variable domain is DARVTQTPRHKVTEMGQEVTMRCQPILGHNTVFWYRQTMMQGLELLAYFRNRAPLDDSGMPKDRFSAEMPDATLATLKIQPSEPRDSAVYFCASGPSTGDQPQHFGDGTRLSIL.

The chain has TRBV7-8 and TRBJ1-6; possibly TRBD1 for D (6 bases). Trimming took 5 bases from V and 10 from J, leaving 18 bases between them. Germline CDR1 reads SGHVS; CDR2 reads FQNEAQ. The CDR3 spans 15 residues. The CDR3 sequence: CASSLSRDTRSPLHF. Here the CDR3 DNA reads TGTGCCAGCAGCCTTTCCCGGGACACTCGATCACCCCTCCACTTT.

The chain has TRBV30 and TRBJ1-6; 7 bases are shared with TRBD1. From germline, CDR1 is GTSNPN and CDR2 SVGIG (reference sequence). The CDR3 is made up of 15 amino acids. V dropped 4 bases and J dropped 6; count of bases not matched to a gene: 9. CDR3 in DNA: TGTGCCTGGACAACGCCGGGACAGACTAATTCACCCCTCCACTTT. Protein: CAWTTPGQTNSPLHF.

The chain couples TRBV27 to TRBJ2-5; 13 bases fit TRBD2. With V trimmed by 5 bases and J by 5 bases, 8 bases remained unmatched. Germline CDR1 MNHEY, CDR2 SMNVEV (reference sequence). CDR3 length: 16 amino acids. Here the CDR3 DNA reads TGTGCCAGCAGTACGACTAGCGGGGGGACGGTGGAGACCCAGTACTTC. Translation: CASSTTSGGTVETQYF.

The chain links TRBV10-3 to TRBJ1-4; tentative D call: TRBD1 (6 bases). CDR1 is ENHRY, CDR2 SYGVKD, per germline. Trimming removed 6 bases at V and 6 bases at J, with 14 bases between. The CDR3 is made up of 14 amino acids. CDR3 nucleotides: TGTGCCATCAGGGACAGTGGGCTTGATGAAAAACTGTTTTTT. Encoded protein: CAIRDSGLDEKLFF.

The rearrangement uses TRBV11-2 and TRBJ2-5; tentative D call: TRBD1 (6 bases). This CDR3 has 16 amino acids. With 1 base removed from V and 1 base from J, the gap between germline ends came to 13 bases. Germline CDR1 reads SGHAT; CDR2 reads FQNNGV. The CDR3 protein is CASSLGAGAFQETQYF. CDR3 sequence (DNA): TGTGCCAGCAGCTTAGGGGCAGGGGCGTTCCAAGAGACCCAGTACTTC.

Here the CDR3 DNA reads TGTGCCAGCAGCCCCCAGGACGGCCAGCGGTACGAGCAGTACTTC. Translated: CASSPQDGQRYEQYF. The rearrangement joins TRBV2 to TRBJ2-7, with D perhaps matching TRBD2 (5 bases). CDR3 length: 15 amino acids. Germline values: CDR1 SNHLY, CDR2 FYNNEI. Trimming shortened V by 6 bases and J by 4 bases, and 19 bases separated the two germline ends.

This chain joins TRBV11-3 and TRBJ1-2; maybe TRBD1 (5 bases). Germline CDR1 is SGHNT and CDR2 is YENEEA. The CDR3 has 15 amino acids. The V gene lost 4 bases and the J gene lost 1 base, with 13 bases spanning the gap. CDR3 sequence: CASSSRVQVNYGYTF. The CDR3 coding sequence is TGTGCCAGCAGCTCAAGAGTACAGGTTAACTATGGCTACACCTTC.

This chain links TRBV28 with TRBJ2-3, with D uncertain. Germline assignment: CDR1 MDHEN and CDR2 SYDVKM. The V and J ends lost 4 bases and 0 bases respectively, with 14 bases between them. The CDR3 covers 16 residues. The CDR3 DNA reads TGTGCCAGCAGTTCCCCCCAACCCACTAGCACAGATACGCAGTATTTT. It translates to CASSSPQPTSTDTQYF.

The chain recombines TRBV5-1 with TRBJ2-1, with TRBD1 matching over 8 bases. From germline, CDR1 is SGHRS and CDR2 YFSETQ. V trimming: 4 bases; J trimming: 6 bases; junction bases outside the gene matches: 9. The CDR3 spans 15 residues. The CDR3: CASSTRQGYFNEQFF. CDR3 DNA: TGCGCCAGCAGCACTAGACAGGGGTATTTCAATGAGCAGTTCTTC.

The chain combines TRBV9 with TRBJ2-5; weak D call: TRBD2 (5 bases). Germline lookup yields CDR1 SGDLS and CDR2 YYNGEE. The V end was cut by 0 bases, the J end by 2 bases, with 14 bases between. The length of the CDR3 is 16 residues. The CDR3 spells CASSVGGGPGQETQYF. The CDR3 nucleotides read TGTGCCAGCAGCGTAGGAGGCGGGCCCGGACAAGAGACCCAGTACTTC.

The V gene is TRBV7-3, the J gene TRBJ2-5, with D perhaps TRBD2 (6 bases). Deletions cut 2 bases from V and 0 bases from J, with 10 bases between. Germline CDR1 reads SGHTA; CDR2 reads FQGTGA. The CDR3 is made up of 15 amino acids. As DNA, the CDR3 is TGTGCCAGCAGCTTAGGTCGGGGGTACCAAGAGACCCAGTACTTC. Amino acid sequence: CASSLGRGYQETQYF.

The chain carries TRBV2 and TRBJ1-2; possibly TRBD1 for D (6 bases). Germline V gene lookup returns CDR1 SNHLY and CDR2 FYNNEI. The CDR3 spans 15 residues. The V end was cut by 6 bases, the J end by 6 bases, with 20 bases between. The DNA for the CDR3 is TGTGCCAGCAGCCCGAGGGTCGTTAGGACAGATGGCTACACCTTC. It translates to CASSPRVVRTDGYTF.

There are a few counts of this clone. This chain joins TRBV9 and TRBJ2-3, with 9 bases identical to TRBD1. V lost 3 bases and J lost 3; bases outside the gene matches: 8. The CDR3 is 16 amino acids. Germline V CDR1 and CDR2: SGDLS, YYNGEE. The CDR3 loop is CASSGPTGGRTDTQYF. CDR3 nucleotide sequence: TGTGCCAGCAGCGGGCCGACAGGGGGTAGAACAGATACGCAGTATTTT.